One sample yielded the 32 T cell receptor beta chains listed below, sequenced in a study of tumor-infiltrating lymphocytes in oesophageal squamous cell carcinoma. TCRdb itself ran the PCR reads through MiXCR, one entry per CDR3 protein. This sample carries 19,000 or so distinct CDR3 sequences, under 50% of them seen once, and the ten largest clones take about 6.8%. The material sequenced was blood. The receptors were sampled from a male donor with esophageal squamous cell carcinoma.

Comment on this clonotype: At one end the junction does not follow the germline gene, possibly because of a read error. The chain is built from TRBV7-6 and TRBJ2-5; D call uncertain. Near its end, the DNA agrees better with TRBJ2-1, so the J call may be wrong. Germline lookup yields CDR1 SGHVS and CDR2 FNYEAQ. This CDR3 is built from 13 residues. The CDR3 loop is CASSFSAGNEQFF. In nucleotides, the CDR3 is TGTGCTAGCAGCTTCTCGGCTGGCAATGAGCAGTTCTTC.

This chain connects TRBV7-2 to TRBJ2-5; 10 bases line up with TRBD1. The germline V gene encodes CDR1 SGHTA and CDR2 FQGNSA. V lost 4 bases, J lost 5 bases, and 1 base stayed unmatched. The CDR3 totals 13 residues. The CDR3 here is CASSSDRGETQYF. The CDR3 nucleotides read TGTGCCAGCAGCTCGGACAGGGGGGAGACCCAGTACTTC.

This chain uses TRBV7-6 with TRBJ2-1; a possible D gene is TRBD2 (6 bases). This CDR3 has 17 residues. The germline CDR1 and CDR2 sequences are SGHVS and FNYEAQ. V was clipped by 5 bases and J by 3 bases, with 20 bases between them. The CDR3 coding sequence is TGTGCCAGCAGCCCAGAAGAGGCGCGGGATATCTACAATGAGCAGTTCTTC. It yields the protein CASSPEEARDIYNEQFF. Full variable domain (outside the CDR3, taken from reference TRBV7-6 and TRBJ2-1): GAGVSQSPRYKVTKRGQDVALRCDPISGHVSLYWYRQALGQGPEFLTYFNYEAQQDKSGLPNDRFSAERPEGSISTLTIQRTEQRDSAMYRCASSPEEARDIYNEQFFGPGTRLTVL.

This sequence joins TRBV9 and TRBJ2-5, with D possibly being TRBD2 (5 bases). The J call is doubtful: the DNA matches TRBJ2-1 better. There are 14 residues in the CDR3. Germline CDR1 is SGDLS and CDR2 is YYNGEE. For the CDR3, the DNA is TGTGCCAGCAGCGCCCCTACTAGGAACGATGAGCAGTTCTTC. It codes for CASSAPTRNDEQFF.

This clonotype occurred many times. This rearrangement joins TRBV10-3 to TRBJ1-6; weak D call: TRBD1 (5 bases). Germline loops: CDR1 ENHRY, CDR2 SYGVKD. The CDR3 is made up of 14 amino acids. With 3 bases removed from V and 8 bases from J, the gap between germline ends came to 11 bases. The CDR3 here is CAISDRGSDSPLHF. The CDR3 DNA is TGTGCCATCAGTGATCGGGGCTCGGATTCACCCCTCCACTTT.

Worth noting for this clonotype: The junction does not match germline at one end; this may be a read error. This chain uses TRBV5-3 with TRBJ2-1, with 9 bases matching TRBD2. The J call may be mistaken, given a closer DNA end match to TRBJ2-7. TRBV5-3 has ORF status, its function being uncertain. The CDR3 runs 16 residues. In nucleotides, the CDR3 is TGTGCCAGCAGCTTAGGCGGGGGGGCCCTCTCCTACGAGCAGTACTTC. Its protein is CASSLGGGALSYEQYF.

This clonotype was seen repeatedly, ten times or more. The chain couples TRBV12-3 or TRBV12-4 to TRBJ1-1, with D perhaps TRBD1 (5 bases). This CDR3 has 11 amino acids. CDR3 in DNA: TGTGCGACGGGGGTAGGCACTGAAGCTTTCTTT. Translated: CATGVGTEAFF.

V is TRBV7-4 and J is TRBJ2-1, with D perhaps matching TRBD1 (6 bases). CDR1 is SGHVT and CDR2 is SQSDAQ in the germline V gene. V shed 4 bases and J shed 5 bases, with 21 bases lying between them. The CDR3 runs 17 residues. The CDR3 loop is CASSSPPGDGDNNEQFF. The CDR3 nucleotides are TGTGCCAGCAGCTCACCTCCAGGGGATGGGGATAACAATGAGCAGTTCTTC.

The rearrangement joins TRBV7-9 to TRBJ2-5; D is perhaps TRBD2 (6 bases). The J call may be in error: the DNA end matches TRBJ2-7 better. CDR3 length: 13 amino acids. Germline V gives CDR1 SEHNR, CDR2 FQNEAQ (reference sequence). The DNA of the CDR3 is TGTGCCAGCAGCTTCTCGGGAGAGGACGAGCAGTACTTC. Translation: CASSFSGEDEQYF.

Remarks on this clonotype: At one of its ends the junction is not consistent with the germline gene, which may arise from a read error. This chain uses TRBV7-8 with TRBJ2-3; 13 bases match TRBD2. The CDR3 has 16 residues. From germline, CDR1 is SGHVS and CDR2 FQNEAQ. As DNA, the CDR3 is TGTGCCAGCAGCTCGCCGGGACTAGCGGGGAGGGAGACCCAGTGTTTT. Translating it yields CASSSPGLAGRETQCF. Looking up the rest from reference TRBV7-8 and TRBJ2-3 gives the full variable domain: GAGVSQSPRYKVAKRGQDVALRCDPISGHVSLFWYQQALGQGPEFLTYFQNEAQLDKSGLPSDRFFAERPEGSVSTLKIQRTQQEDSAVYLCASSSPGLAGRETQCFGPGTRLTVL.

Comment on this clonotype: This may arise from a read error, as a much more abundant clone is one base away. The chain employs TRBV3-1 and TRBJ2-5, with D possibly being TRBD1 (5 bases). V lost 2 bases to trimming and J lost 11 bases, with 15 bases between them. This CDR3 has 13 residues. Germline V gives CDR1 LGHDT, CDR2 YNNKEL (reference sequence). DNA of the CDR3: TGTGCCAGCAGCCAAACACACAGGCAAAAGCAGTACTTC. It encodes CASSQTHRQKQYF.

This clonotype was detected only a few times. The V call is TRBV7-2, the J call TRBJ2-3; D ambiguous. CDR1 is SGHTA and CDR2 is FQGNSA in the germline V gene. The CDR3 runs 14 residues. With 5 bases removed from V and 0 bases from J, the gap between germline ends came to 9 bases. Here the CDR3 reads CASSTTTSTDTQYF. The CDR3 DNA reads as TGTGCCAGCAGCACCACTACTAGCACAGATACGCAGTATTTT.

This clonotype came up many times. This chain connects TRBV4-1 to TRBJ2-2; 8 positions agree with TRBD2. With V trimmed by 2 bases and J by 5 bases, 4 bases remained unmatched. The CDR3 totals 15 residues. Per germline, CDR1 MGHRA and CDR2 YSYEKL. This chain's CDR3 is CASSQWREVTGELFF. The CDR3 nucleotides are TGCGCCAGCAGCCAATGGCGGGAGGTTACCGGGGAGCTGTTTTTT.

This clonotype has a count of ten or more. The chain has TRBV11-2 and TRBJ1-2, with D tentatively TRBD1 (6 bases). The V gene's germline CDR1 is SGHAT and CDR2 FQNNGV. The CDR3 covers 15 residues. Trimming removed 2 bases at V and 5 bases at J, with 15 bases between. The CDR3 is CASSLSGGARYGYTF. The CDR3 region has the DNA TGTGCCAGCAGCTTATCTGGGGGCGCGCGGTATGGCTACACCTTC. Full variable domain (rest looked up from reference TRBV11-2 and TRBJ1-2): EAGVAQSPRYKIIEKRQSVAFWCNPISGHATLYWYQQILGQGPKLLIQFQNNGVVDDSQLPKDRFSAERLKGVDSTLKIQPAKLEDSAVYLCASSLSGGARYGYTFGSGTRLTVV.

CDR3 loop: CASSLARTASYEQYF. In nucleotides, the CDR3 is TGTGCCAGCAGCTTAGCCAGGACAGCCTCCTACGAGCAGTACTTC. This chain uses TRBV7-2 with TRBJ2-1; perhaps TRBD1 as D (6 bases). The end of the DNA aligns better with TRBJ2-7, so the J call may be wrong. The CDR3 totals 15 residues. CDR1 and CDR2 (germline): SGHTA, FQGNSA.

V and J are TRBV12-3 or TRBV12-4 and TRBJ2-5; D ambiguous. V lost 8 bases and J lost 4, with 17 bases in between. The CDR3 loop spans 14 amino acids. As DNA, the CDR3 is TGTGCCAGCGGTGACATCCGAAAGGCAGAGACCCAGTACTTC. Translating it yields CASGDIRKAETQYF.

This clonotype has only a few counts. The genes are TRBV14 and TRBJ1-1, with 8 bases matching TRBD1. Germline CDR1 is SGHDN and CDR2 is FVKESK. The J segment lost 9 bases and the V segment lost 3 bases, leaving 36 bases of the junction unmatched. The CDR3 consists of 23 residues. The CDR3 loop is CASSHPTEQGGPEQGGGSRKAFF. The CDR3 coding sequence is TGTGCCAGCAGCCACCCCACCGAACAGGGGGGACCTGAACAGGGGGGAGGTTCTAGGAAAGCTTTCTTT.

This clonotype was observed at least ten times. The chain couples TRBV5-4 to TRBJ2-6, with 7 bases aligning to TRBD1. J lost 7 bases, V lost 4 bases, and 8 bases had no gene match. CDR1 SGHNT and CDR2 YYREEE come from the germline V gene (reference sequence). The CDR3 consists of 15 residues. The CDR3 DNA follows: TGTGCCAGCAGCGGAAGACAGGGTACTGCCAACGTCCTGACTTTC. Amino acid sequence: CASSGRQGTANVLTF.

This chain joins TRBV7-4 and TRBJ2-1; D gene unclear. The J call may not be correct, given that the DNA end is closer to TRBJ2-5. The CDR3 is made up of 17 amino acids. The germline V gene encodes CDR1 SGHVT and CDR2 SQSDAQ. DNA for the CDR3: TGTGCCAGCAGCTTAGCGCCAGGTCGTTATGAGCAAGAGACCCAGTACTTC. Encoded protein: CASSLAPGRYEQETQYF.

The chain carries TRBV7-3 and TRBJ2-6; no definite D call. The CDR3 loop spans 17 amino acids. Trimming cost V 2 bases and J 0 bases, with 11 bases left between them. Per the germline V gene, CDR1 is SGHTA and CDR2 is FQGTGA. The CDR3 is CASSLQPPSSGANVLTF. CDR3 bases: TGTGCCAGCAGCTTACAACCTCCCAGCTCTGGGGCCAACGTCCTGACTTTC.

V usage is TRBV7-4 and J usage is TRBJ2-5; TRBD1 is a possible D gene (6 bases). The J call may be faulty, since TRBJ1-1 better matches the DNA end. The length of the CDR3 is 13 residues. The germline CDR1 and CDR2 sequences are SGHVT and SQSDAQ. DNA of the CDR3: TGTGCCAGCAGCCGACAGGCGAACACTGAAGCTTTCTTT. Translated: CASSRQANTEAFF.

With regard to this clonotype: A read error is possible here, since a much larger clone lies one base away. J is TRBJ2-1 and V is TRBV12-3 or TRBV12-4; D is unclear. Trimming left V 3 bases short and J 10 bases short, with 16 bases between. This CDR3 is 14 amino acids long. The DNA of the CDR3 is TGTGCCAGCAGTTTTTATAGGGTCAACTACGAGCAGTTCTTC. Protein product: CASSFYRVNYEQFF.

The CDR3 region is CASSLLHNEQFF. DNA for the CDR3: TGTGCCAGCAGCTTGTTGCACAATGAGCAGTTCTTC. The chain has TRBV5-5 and TRBJ2-1; D ambiguous. Trimming stripped 1 base from V and 5 bases from J, with 4 bases between. This CDR3 has 12 residues. CDR1 is SGHKS and CDR2 is YYEKEE in the germline V gene (reference sequence).

This sequence joins TRBV20-1 and TRBJ2-1; D call uncertain. Trimming left V 0 bases short and J 10 bases short, with 22 bases between. CDR1 and CDR2 from the germline V gene are DFQATT and SNEGSKA (reference sequence). This CDR3 has 16 amino acids. CDR3 region: CSARDWALQRTYEQFF. In DNA form, the CDR3 reads TGCAGTGCTAGAGATTGGGCCCTTCAGAGGACCTACGAGCAGTTCTTC.

The gene calls are TRBV6-2 or TRBV6-3 and TRBJ2-3; D is perhaps TRBD2 (5 bases). Matching the DNA end better, TRBJ2-7 makes the J call doubtful. Germline loops: CDR1 MNHEY, CDR2 SVGEGT. This CDR3 comprises 15 residues. CDR3 protein: CASSEENGGSYEQYF. For the CDR3, the DNA is TGTGCCAGCAGTGAAGAAAACGGAGGATCCTACGAGCAGTACTTC.

This clonotype was seen a handful of times. A much larger clonotype is one base distant, so this may be a read error. The genes are TRBV25-1 and TRBJ2-4, with 9 positions matching TRBD1. The CDR3 is 18 residues long. Unmatched junction bases numbered 22, after V lost 3 bases and J lost 13 bases. The germline CDR1 and CDR2 sequences are MGHDK and SYGVNS. The CDR3 DNA follows: TGTGCCAGCAGTGACCCCTCCTCACAGGGGGCTACCTACAATGAGCAGTACTTC. Amino acids: CASSDPSSQGATYNEQYF.

This clonotype appeared a single time. The chain employs TRBV11-2 and TRBJ2-3; 7 bases match TRBD2. In germline, CDR1 is SGHAT, CDR2 FQNNGV. The length of the CDR3 is 17 residues. J gave up 0 bases and V 1 base, and 7 bases lay outside the gene matches. The DNA of the CDR3 is TGTGCCAGCAGCTTAGGTACGGCTAGCGGAAGCACAGATACGCAGTATTTT. As protein: CASSLGTASGSTDTQYF.

This clonotype is labeled as medium-sized. The V gene is TRBV6-1, the J gene TRBJ2-5; 8 nucleotides line up with TRBD1. The CDR3 sequence is 15 residues long. Per germline, CDR1 MNHNS and CDR2 SASEGT. V shed 1 base and J 1 base; nucleotides not matched to a gene: 2. CDR3 sequence reads: CASSEGTGPQETQYF. The CDR3 DNA is TGTGCCAGCAGTGAAGGGACAGGGCCCCAAGAGACCCAGTACTTC.

At least ten counts were recorded for this clonotype. The chain combines TRBV12-3 or TRBV12-4 with TRBJ2-5; D is possibly TRBD1 (6 bases). This CDR3 comprises 14 residues. V lost 3 bases, J lost 5 bases, and 13 bases lay in between. CDR3 region: CASSFGDIRETQYF. CDR3 coding DNA: TGTGCCAGCAGTTTTGGGGACATCCGGGAGACCCAGTACTTC.

A note on this clonotype: A read error may explain this, as a much larger clone is one base away. The chain's CDR3 is CAGSFQGLEAFF. Written as DNA, the CDR3 is TGCGCCGGCAGCTTTCAAGGTTTAGAAGCTTTCTTT. The V gene is TRBV5-1, the J gene TRBJ1-1; D is undetermined. This CDR3 is 12 amino acids long. Germline lookup yields CDR1 SGHRS and CDR2 YFSETQ.

The sample holds many counts of this clonotype. The V gene is TRBV12-3 or TRBV12-4, the J gene TRBJ1-2; D unclear. Trimming removed 5 bases from V and 8 bases from J, with 12 bases in between. The CDR3 has 12 amino acids. In DNA form, the CDR3 reads TGTGCCAGCAGTCCCGGGCGTCGAGGCTACACCTTC. Translating it yields CASSPGRRGYTF.

To note about this clonotype: One junction end disagrees with the germline gene, perhaps due to a read error. The chain carries TRBV5-3 and TRBJ2-3, with D uncertain. TRBV5-3 is annotated as an ORF whose role is uncertain. The CDR3 has 13 residues. DNA for the CDR3: TGCGCCAGCAGCTTGGCACCCACAGATACGCAGTATTTT. This gives the protein CASSLAPTDTQYF.